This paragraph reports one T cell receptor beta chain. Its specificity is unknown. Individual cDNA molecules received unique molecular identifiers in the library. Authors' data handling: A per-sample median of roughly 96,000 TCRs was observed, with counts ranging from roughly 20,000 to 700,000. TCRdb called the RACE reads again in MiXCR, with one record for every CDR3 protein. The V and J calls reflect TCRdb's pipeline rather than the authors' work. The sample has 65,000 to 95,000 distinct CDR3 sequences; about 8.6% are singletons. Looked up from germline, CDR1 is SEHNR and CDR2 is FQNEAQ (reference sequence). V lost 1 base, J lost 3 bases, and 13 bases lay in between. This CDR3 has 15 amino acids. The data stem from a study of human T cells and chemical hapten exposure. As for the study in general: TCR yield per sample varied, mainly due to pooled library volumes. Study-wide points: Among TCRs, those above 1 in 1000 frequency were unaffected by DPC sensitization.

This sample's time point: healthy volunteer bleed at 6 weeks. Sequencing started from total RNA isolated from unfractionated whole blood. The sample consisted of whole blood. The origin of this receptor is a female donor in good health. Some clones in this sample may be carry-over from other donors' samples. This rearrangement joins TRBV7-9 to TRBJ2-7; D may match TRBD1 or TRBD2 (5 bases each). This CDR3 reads CASSLGDRPSYEQYF. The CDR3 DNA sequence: TGTGCCAGCAGCTTAGGGGACCGCCCCAGCTACGAGCAGTACTTC.